This T cell receptor (beta chain) was identified during a study of blood T cell repertoires in COVID-19. On the study more broadly: The study drew acute and convalescent COVID-19 samples from the United States, Italy and Spain. From T cells, B-cell-depleted T cells, or PBMCs came the material, which was cDNA or gDNA.

CDR1 and CDR2 from the germline V gene are MNHNY and SVGAGI (reference sequence). The length of the CDR3 is 15 residues. V shed 4 bases and J shed 3 bases, with 12 bases lying between them. Under the authors' procedure: Amplifying reference gene primers gave estimates of nucleated cell counts. Produced via immunoSEQ multiplex PCR; TCRdb's table is partial and in-frame only. V and J calls and clone size come straight from that table; D and trimming were deduced from the DNA. The data show about 70,000 clones, approximately 85% seen once. Sequenced: peripheral blood. The chain couples TRBV6-6 to TRBJ2-2; a weak D match, TRBD2 (7 bases). This clonotype originated in an elderly woman with active or convalescent COVID-19. The DNA for the CDR3 is TGTGCCAGCAGTTTAGGGGGGGGCTACACCGGGGAGCTGTTTTTT. It codes for CASSLGGGYTGELFF.